This TCR beta chain was identified in a study of blood T cell repertoires in COVID-19. Whole-study context: COVID-19 samples, acute and convalescent, were from the United States, Italy and Spain.

Method: immunoSEQ multiplex PCR; TCRdb's copy keeps in-frame clones and lacks some. The sample records 300,000 to 350,000 clones, about 90% being singletons. CDR3 size: 14 residues. V dropped 5 bases and J dropped 3; count of bases not matched to a gene: 6. Germline assignment: CDR1 SGHTA and CDR2 FQGNSA. The source is a woman between 25 and 40 years old who had recovered from COVID-19. The sequencing input was PBMCs or T cells enriched from blood (not recorded which). The chain uses TRBV7-2 and TRBJ1-2; 7 nucleotides line up with TRBD1. The CDR3 region is CASSPTGQDYGYTF. The CDR3, as DNA: TGTGCCAGCAGCCCCACCGGACAGGACTATGGCTACACCTTC.